The 10 T cell receptor beta chains in this list originate from one sample, sequenced in a study of vaccination effects on CD4 cells after COVID-19. Sequencing was preceded by expansion of antigen-specific CD4+ T cells with viral peptide pools in the ViraFEST assay. Culture proceeded for 10 days, and CD4+ T cells were then isolated. The person's infection with SARS-CoV-2, confirmed by PCR, took place between March and December 2020. Assay: immunoSEQ multiplex PCR; the TCRdb copy retains only in-frame clones and omits some. The table includes under 55,000 clones, roughly 75% detected once. Their antigens are not known. Sequenced material: CD4+ T cells from PBMCs cultured with a peptide pool, taken before COVID-19 vaccination. Every receptor here comes from a human donor who had a prior SARS-CoV-2 infection.

The chain couples TRBV7-2 to TRBJ1-4; a possible D gene is TRBD1 (6 bases). CDR1 SGHTA and CDR2 FQGNSA come from the germline V gene. V was cut by 1 base and J by 7 bases, with 13 bases left in between. The CDR3 extends over 15 amino acids. CDR3 in amino acids: CASSLDSGAGEKLFF. The CDR3 DNA follows: TGTGCCAGCAGCTTAGATTCAGGGGCGGGTGAAAAACTGTTTTTT.

This chain links TRBV6-2 or TRBV6-3 with TRBJ2-1, with D perhaps TRBD1 or TRBD2 (5 bases each). Trimming took off 6 bases at V and 8 bases at J, with 14 bases between the two ends. The CDR3 sequence is 13 residues long. Germline V lookup: CDR1 MNHEY, CDR2 SVGEGT. In DNA, the CDR3 is TGTGCCAGCAGCCGACCCGGGACGTATGAGCAGTTCTTC. Translated, it gives CASSRPGTYEQFF.

There are a few counts of this clone. The V gene is TRBV5-1, the J gene TRBJ2-7; TRBD1 matches at 9 bases. V lost 6 bases and J lost 5; bases outside the gene matches: 6. Germline V CDR1 and CDR2: SGHRS, YFSETQ. This CDR3 region has 13 residues. CDR3 DNA sequence: TGCGCCAGCAACATACAGGGGGCAAACGAGCAGTACTTC. This sequence encodes CASNIQGANEQYF. The entire variable domain, with the rest obtained from reference TRBV5-1 and TRBJ2-7, is as follows: KAGVTQTPRYLIKTRGQQVTLSCSPISGHRSVSWYQQTPGQGLQFLFEYFSETQRNKGNFPGRFSGRQFSNSRSEMNVSTLELGDSALYLCASNIQGANEQYFGPGTRLTVT.

The V call is TRBV3-1 (or the pseudogene TRBV3-2), the J call TRBJ2-1; 13 nucleotides agree with TRBD2. J gave up 10 bases and V 1 base, and 7 bases lay outside the gene matches. This CDR3 contains 16 residues. CDR1 and CDR2 (germline): LGHDT, YNNKEL (reference sequence). The CDR3 sequence: CASSQVVLAGGPEQFF. DNA for the CDR3: TGTGCCAGCAGCCAAGTTGTACTAGCGGGGGGGCCAGAGCAGTTCTTC.

The CDR3: CASRVGSYEQYF. DNA of the CDR3: TGTGCCAGCAGAGTCGGCTCCTACGAGCAGTACTTC. The genes are TRBV6-6 and TRBJ2-7; no firm D call. V was cut by 6 bases and J by 0 bases, with 6 bases left in between. The CDR3 sequence is 12 residues long. Germline CDR1 and CDR2: MNHNY and SVGAGI (reference sequence).

The genes are TRBV11-2 and TRBJ1-6, with D possibly TRBD1 on 5 matching bases. Germline loops: CDR1 SGHAT, CDR2 FQNNGV. The V end lost 2 bases, the J end lost 7 bases, and 15 bases lay between the germline ends. This CDR3 is built from 16 residues. CDR3 sequence (DNA): TGTGCCAGCAGCTTAATGGGGGGGACTCAGAATTCACCCCTCCACTTT. It translates to CASSLMGGTQNSPLHF.

This sequence joins TRBV6-5 and TRBJ1-6; D ambiguous. The CDR3 is 15 amino acids. Germline CDR1 is MNHEY and CDR2 is SVGAGI. Trimming pared 2 bases from V and 9 bases from J, leaving 14 bases between. CDR3 DNA sequence: TGTGCCAGCAGTTACGATAGCCATGCAACTTCACCCCTCCACTTT. Amino acid sequence: CASSYDSHATSPLHF.

The sample holds a few counts of this clone. The chain joins TRBV6-5 to TRBJ1-2, with D possibly matching TRBD1 (6 bases). The CDR3 consists of 14 residues. V lost 4 bases and J lost 8, with 17 bases in between. In germline, CDR1 is MNHEY, CDR2 SVGAGI. The chain's CDR3 is CASSFVGGAEGYTF. In DNA, the CDR3 is TGTGCCAGCAGTTTCGTCGGGGGGGCGGAGGGCTACACCTTC.

The CDR3 nucleotides are TGTGCCAGCAGCAATGGACTAGCGGGGTGGTTTGGGAAGCAGTACTTC. Protein sequence: CASSNGLAGWFGKQYF. The chain employs TRBV7-2 and TRBJ2-7; 12 bases agree with TRBD2. This CDR3 contains 16 residues. The V segment lost 5 bases and the J segment 8 bases; nucleotides outside the gene matches: 13. The germline V gene has CDR1 SGHTA and CDR2 FQGNSA.

The V call is TRBV4-1, the J call TRBJ2-7, with D perhaps matching TRBD1 or TRBD2 (5 bases each). This CDR3 spans 14 amino acids. Germline loops: CDR1 MGHRA, CDR2 YSYEKL. Trimming took 4 bases from V and 5 from J, leaving 15 bases between them. The CDR3 protein is CASSRREGFDEQYF. As DNA, the CDR3 is TGCGCCAGCAGCCGTCGAGAGGGGTTCGACGAGCAGTACTTC.